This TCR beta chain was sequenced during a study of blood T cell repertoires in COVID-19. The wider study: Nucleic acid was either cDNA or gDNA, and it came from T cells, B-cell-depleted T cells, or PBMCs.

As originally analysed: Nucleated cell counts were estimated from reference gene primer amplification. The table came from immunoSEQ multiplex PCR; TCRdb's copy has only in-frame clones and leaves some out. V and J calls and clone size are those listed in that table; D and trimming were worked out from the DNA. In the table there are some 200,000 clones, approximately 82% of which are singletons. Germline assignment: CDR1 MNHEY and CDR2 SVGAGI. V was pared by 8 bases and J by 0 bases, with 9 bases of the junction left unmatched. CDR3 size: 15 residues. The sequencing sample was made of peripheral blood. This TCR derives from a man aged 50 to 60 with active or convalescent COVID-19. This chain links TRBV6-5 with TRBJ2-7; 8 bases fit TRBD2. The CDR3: CASSRGGQLSYEQYF. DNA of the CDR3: TGTGCCAGCTCTCGGGGGGGACAACTCTCCTACGAGCAGTACTTC.